The source of this TCR beta chain is a study of PD-L1 blockade in urothelial cancer. Study in general: Blood underwent analysis 3 weeks (second dose) and 6 weeks after treatment began. Each blood sample yielded a median of around 150,000 T cells.

Data came from immunoSEQ multiplex PCR; TCRdb stores just in-frame clones and leaves some out. The profile shows some 84,000 clones, 82% of them singletons. In germline, CDR1 is LNHDA, CDR2 SQIVND (reference sequence). V lost 3 bases and J lost 5; bases outside the gene matches: 8. The CDR3 extends over 15 amino acids. The TCR sequence derives from a man between 65 and 85 years old with urothelial cancer. Sequences were derived from PBMCs, sampled around atezolizumab (anti-PD-L1) treatment. This sequence joins TRBV19 and TRBJ2-3; 7 bases are shared with TRBD1. CDR3 loop: CASSIARGRGDTQYF. The DNA for the CDR3 is TGTGCCAGTAGTATCGCGAGGGGGCGCGGAGATACGCAGTATTTT.